This TCR beta chain was identified in a study of blood T cell repertoires in COVID-19. TCRdb's table, derived via immunoSEQ multiplex PCR, lists solely in-frame clones and lacks some. The sample contains 200,000 to 250,000 clones, 82% of which appear only once. Trimming stripped 2 bases from V and 4 bases from J, with 21 bases between. There are 17 residues in the CDR3. Germline values: CDR1 KGHSH, CDR2 LQKENI. Donors of Cohort 3 who recovered were those that had two negative PCRs, clearance, or symptom resolution. V and J are TRBV18 and TRBJ2-7, with D possibly TRBD2 on 6 matching bases. The sequenced material came from PBMCs or T cells enriched from blood (not recorded which). This receptor was obtained from a woman aged 55-70 years who had recovered from COVID-19. For the CDR3, the DNA is TGTGCCAGCTCACCAACTTCGTACGCGGGACGGGAATACGAGCAGTACTTC. Amino acid sequence: CASSPTSYAGREYEQYF.